The 32 T cell receptor beta chains listed next were all sequenced from one sample in a study of regulatory T cells in long-lasting Graves disease. Library construction for TCR beta used iRepertoire HTBI primers and Arm-PCR of CDR3 regions. TCRdb reanalysed the multiplex PCR reads using MiXCR and keeps one entry per CDR3 protein. This table has 550,000 to 600,000 distinct CDR3 sequences, about 16% appearing once. Noted time point: newly diagnosed GD, antithyroid drugs for less than 3 months. The TCR library used RNA extracted from PBMCs. The data were also submitted as part of a second study, on T cells in Graves' hyperthyroidism and ophthalmopathy.

The sample consisted of peripheral blood mononuclear cells (PBMCs), taken at new diagnosis, from a patient treated with antithyroid drugs. All receptors come from a man aged 18 to 29 with Graves disease.

The rearrangement links TRBV9 to TRBJ2-7; a possible D gene is TRBD2 (6 bases). Germline loops: CDR1 SGDLS, CDR2 YYNGEE. Trimming shortened V by 4 bases and J by 0 bases, and 11 bases separated the two germline ends. The CDR3 runs 14 residues. The CDR3 loop reads CASSPYGSSYEQYF. The CDR3 bases are TGTGCCAGCAGCCCCTACGGGAGCTCCTACGAGCAGTACTTC.

This clonotype was observed a handful of times. The V gene is TRBV19, the J gene TRBJ2-3, with TRBD1 as a possible D gene (5 bases). Germline CDR1 reads LNHDA; CDR2 reads SQIVND (reference sequence). The V end lost 3 bases, the J end lost 0 bases, and 10 bases lay between the germline ends. The CDR3 sequence is 15 residues long. The CDR3 bases are TGTGCCAGTAGTATTCGAGGACAAAGCACAGATACGCAGTATTTT. It specifies CASSIRGQSTDTQYF. The variable domain in full, with the rest retrieved from reference TRBV19 and TRBJ2-3, is DGGITQSPKYLFRKEGQNVTLSCEQNLNHDAMYWYRQDPGQGLRLIYYSQIVNDFQKGDIAEGYSVSREKKESFPLTVTSAQKNPTAFYLCASSIRGQSTDTQYFGPGTRLTVL.

J is TRBJ1-1 and V is TRBV28, with D perhaps TRBD1 (6 bases). Germline V CDR1 and CDR2: MDHEN, SYDVKM. V was clipped by 4 bases and J by 1 base, with 13 bases between them. This CDR3 comprises 15 residues. The CDR3 DNA reads as TGTGCCAGCAGTTCCCCACAGGGTAGGAACACTGAAGCTTTCTTT. As protein: CASSSPQGRNTEAFF.

This clonotype was detected many times. The V call is TRBV6-1, the J call TRBJ2-7, with TRBD1 matching over 9 bases. This CDR3 has 17 residues. Germline loops: CDR1 MNHNS, CDR2 SASEGT. J lost 3 bases, V lost 6 bases, and 15 bases had no gene match. In DNA form, the CDR3 reads TGTGCCAGCAGACTACGGTCTACCGGGACAGGGTTCTACGAGCAGTACTTC. Translated, it gives CASRLRSTGTGFYEQYF.

The sample holds many counts of this clonotype. The chain couples TRBV25-1 to TRBJ2-1, with D perhaps TRBD1 or TRBD2 (5 bases each). Trimming took off 3 bases at V and 5 bases at J, with 11 bases between the two ends. CDR1 and CDR2 from the germline V gene are MGHDK and SYGVNS. The CDR3 sequence is 14 residues long. The CDR3 nucleotides are TGTGCCAGCAGTGACAGGGCGCGGGACAATGAGCAGTTCTTC. Amino acid sequence: CASSDRARDNEQFF.

Only a few counts were recorded for this clonotype. For the CDR3, the DNA is TGTGCCAGCAGCCATCGACAGGGTCCCTATAATTCACCCCTCCACTTT. It codes for CASSHRQGPYNSPLHF. The genes are TRBV12-3 or TRBV12-4 and TRBJ1-6; 7 bases are a match to TRBD1. CDR3 length: 16 amino acids. Germline trimming cut 6 bases from V and 2 bases from J; bases unmatched to any gene: 7.

This clonotype came up many times. The chain recombines TRBV10-3 with TRBJ2-5; perhaps TRBD1 as D (6 bases). CDR3 length equals 14 residues. Germline V gene sequence: CDR1 ENHRY, CDR2 SYGVKD. The V and J ends lost 7 bases and 3 bases respectively, with 15 bases between them. CDR3 coding DNA: TGTGCCATCAAACAGGGCGCGTCCGAAGAGACCCAGTACTTC. Amino acids: CAIKQGASEETQYF.

This clonotype was detected ten times or more. The chain recombines TRBV9 with TRBJ2-3; D is perhaps TRBD2 (6 bases). Germline V gives CDR1 SGDLS, CDR2 YYNGEE. The V end was cut by 2 bases, the J end by 4 bases, with 17 bases between. The CDR3 sequence is 16 residues long. Written as DNA, the CDR3 is TGTGCCAGCAGCGTGCTTTGGGGGAGGCAGGCAGATACGCAGTATTTT. It encodes CASSVLWGRQADTQYF.

This clonotype has at least ten counts. The rearrangement links TRBV7-3 to TRBJ2-1; D is perhaps TRBD1 (5 bases). Germline values: CDR1 SGHTA, CDR2 FQGTGA. This CDR3 spans 12 amino acids. V dropped 4 bases and J dropped 9 bases, with 10 bases sitting between them. The CDR3 loop reads CASSSPQGEQFF. The CDR3 DNA is TGTGCCAGCAGCTCCCCCCAGGGTGAGCAGTTCTTC.

This clonotype was detected only a few times. CDR3 nucleotide sequence: TGCGCCAGCAGCTTGGGAAGGGACAGAATGGAGACCCAGTACTTC. This gives the protein CASSLGRDRMETQYF. V gene TRBV5-1 combines with J gene TRBJ2-1; 7 bases align to TRBD1. The end of the DNA is better explained by TRBJ2-5, so the J call may be wrong. This CDR3 is built from 15 residues. In germline, CDR1 is SGHRS, CDR2 YFSETQ.

A few counts support this clonotype. V usage is TRBV4-2 and J usage is TRBJ1-2; no definite D call. V gave up 0 bases and J gave up 4 bases, with 9 bases separating them. This CDR3 spans 14 amino acids. CDR1 is LGHNA, CDR2 YNFKEQ, per germline. The CDR3 DNA is TGTGCCAGCAGCCAAGAAGGTCCCGTCTATGGCTACACCTTC. It is translated as CASSQEGPVYGYTF.

In its sample, this clonotype was seen a few times. The rearrangement uses TRBV2 and TRBJ2-5; 9 bases fit TRBD2. The V segment lost 2 bases and the J segment 5 bases; nucleotides outside the gene matches: 9. This CDR3 comprises 16 residues. Germline V gives CDR1 SNHLY, CDR2 FYNNEI. CDR3 protein: CASSELFSGSGETQYF. The CDR3, as DNA: TGTGCCAGCAGTGAATTGTTTAGCGGGAGTGGCGAGACCCAGTACTTC.

This clonotype was detected a few times. The V gene is TRBV6-1, the J gene TRBJ2-3; TRBD1 matches 8 bases. The DNA end is a closer match to TRBJ1-1, so the J assignment may be wrong. The CDR3 is 13 residues long. The germline V gene has CDR1 MNHNS and CDR2 SASEGT. The CDR3 DNA reads TGTGCCAGCAGAGGACAGGGTTATGGTGAAGCTTTCTTT. Residues: CASRGQGYGEAFF.

A note on this clonotype: One end of the junction fails to match germline, which may point to a read error. This chain uses TRBV7-9 with TRBJ1-2; 8 bases align to TRBD1. Looked up from germline, CDR1 is SEHNR and CDR2 is FQNEAQ (reference sequence). This CDR3 comprises 14 residues. CDR3 sequence: CASSSAGTGYGYIF. The CDR3 bases are TGTGCCAGCAGCTCCGCTGGGACAGGCTATGGCTACATCTTC. Full variable domain (rest looked up from reference TRBV7-9 and TRBJ1-2): DTGVSQNPRHKITKRGQNVTFRCDPISEHNRLYWYRQTLGQGPEFLTYFQNEAQLEKSRLLSDRFSAERPKGSFSTLEIQRTEQGDSAMYLCASSSAGTGYGYIFGSGTRLTVV.

This clonotype came up a few times. V gene TRBV13 combines with J gene TRBJ2-3, with D possibly being TRBD2 (6 bases). CDR3 length equals 15 residues. Looked up from germline, CDR1 is PRHDT and CDR2 is FYEKMQ (reference sequence). V was shortened by 4 bases and J by 2 bases, with 13 bases between the two germline ends. CDR3 coding DNA: TGTGCCAGCAGCTCGCGGGACTCTTACACAGATACGCAGTATTTT. It translates to CASSSRDSYTDTQYF.

This clonotype was seen at least ten times. V is TRBV27 and J is TRBJ1-1; D gene uncertain. CDR3 length equals 13 residues. Germline CDR1 reads MNHEY; CDR2 reads SMNVEV (reference sequence). V lost 1 base, J lost 1 base, and 4 bases lay in between. The CDR3 loop reads CASSLLGNTEAFF. In DNA, the CDR3 is TGTGCCAGCAGTTTATTAGGGAACACTGAAGCTTTCTTT.

This clonotype was recorded many times. The gene calls are TRBV7-9 and TRBJ1-5; D not certain. Germline lookup yields CDR1 SEHNR and CDR2 FQNEAQ (reference sequence). The CDR3 is 12 amino acids. Trimming removed 6 bases at V and 3 bases at J, with 6 bases between. The CDR3 protein is CASSVNNQPQHF. CDR3 bases: TGTGCCAGCAGTGTCAACAATCAGCCCCAGCATTTT.

In this sample, this clonotype turned up a few times. The final CDR3 position lacks the conserved phenylalanine or tryptophan, pointing to a likely read error. V gene TRBV5-5 combines with J gene TRBJ2-3; 8 bases map to TRBD1. The germline CDR1 and CDR2 sequences are SGHKS and YYEKEE (reference sequence). The CDR3 length is 16 residues. The V segment lost 4 bases and the J segment 2 bases; nucleotides outside the gene matches: 9. CDR3 amino acids: CASSPPGQGPTDTQYS. CDR3 coding DNA: TGTGCCAGCAGCCCCCCCGGACAGGGACCCACAGATACGCAGTATTCT.

This clonotype was recorded at least ten times. The CDR3 is CASSRTRVQFF. The CDR3 DNA is TGTGCCAGCAGCCGGACTAGGGTGCAGTTCTTC. The chain couples TRBV12-3 or TRBV12-4 to TRBJ2-1; 7 bases align to TRBD2. J was trimmed by 12 bases and V by 6 bases; bases with no gene match: 5. The CDR3 is 11 residues long.

This clonotype came up many times. This rearrangement joins TRBV29-1 to TRBJ2-7; 9 bases match TRBD2. V was clipped by 1 base and J by 4 bases; unmatched bases: 5. CDR1 and CDR2 (germline): SQVTM, ANQGSEA. The CDR3 runs to 14 residues. The chain's CDR3 is CSVEVASGTYEQYF. In DNA, the CDR3 is TGCAGCGTTGAAGTGGCTAGCGGGACTTACGAGCAGTACTTC.

The table lists this clonotype with a few counts. This chain links TRBV7-2 with TRBJ2-7, with a possible D match to TRBD2 (5 bases). Trimming took 5 bases from V and 2 from J, leaving 10 bases between them. The CDR3 has 13 amino acids. Germline CDR1 is SGHTA and CDR2 is FQGNSA. CDR3 loop: CASSPGFPYEQYF. In DNA, the CDR3 is TGTGCCAGCAGCCCGGGATTTCCCTACGAGCAGTACTTC.

In this sample, this clonotype turned up many times. The V gene is TRBV28, the J gene TRBJ2-7; tentatively, D is TRBD1 or TRBD2 (6 bases each). V lost 5 bases, J lost 2 bases, and 13 bases lay in between. The CDR3 is 14 residues long. Per germline, CDR1 MDHEN and CDR2 SYDVKM. The CDR3 sequence is CASSMRGAPYEQYF. The CDR3 DNA reads as TGTGCCAGCAGTATGAGGGGGGCCCCCTACGAGCAGTACTTC.

This clonotype was observed many times. This chain uses TRBV2 with TRBJ2-3; 12 bases fit TRBD2. The length of the CDR3 is 15 residues. Per germline, CDR1 SNHLY and CDR2 FYNNEI. The V segment lost 6 bases and the J segment 4 bases; nucleotides outside the gene matches: 5. The CDR3 reads CASSRLAGVADTQYF. CDR3 nucleotide sequence: TGTGCCAGCAGCAGACTAGCGGGAGTTGCAGATACGCAGTATTTT.

This rearrangement joins TRBV29-1 to TRBJ2-7; 7 positions match TRBD1. The ends lost 3 bases at V and 2 bases at J; junction bases unmatched: 10. CDR3 length equals 15 residues. The germline gives CDR1 SQVTM, CDR2 ANQGSEA. CDR3 sequence reads: CSVEFGAGGTYEQYF. Here the CDR3 DNA reads TGCAGCGTTGAGTTTGGGGCAGGGGGTACCTACGAGCAGTACTTC.

This clonotype was detected only a few times. The chain links TRBV6-4 to TRBJ1-5; D perhaps matches TRBD1 (6 bases). The germline gives CDR1 MRHNA, CDR2 SNTAGT. V lost 2 bases to trimming and J lost 3 bases, with 8 bases between them. There are 14 residues in the CDR3. The CDR3 sequence: CASSDGGNNQPQHF. DNA for the CDR3: TGTGCCAGCAGTGACGGGGGCAACAATCAGCCCCAGCATTTT.

The rearrangement uses TRBV7-9 and TRBJ2-5, with D possibly matching TRBD2 (5 bases). Between the trimmed V and J ends, which lost 2 bases and 3 bases, there was a span of 13 bases. Germline V gives CDR1 SEHNR, CDR2 FQNEAQ (reference sequence). The CDR3 runs 15 residues. The CDR3 DNA sequence: TGTGCCAGCAGCTTAATCACTCTACTAGAAGAGACCCAGTACTTC. This translates into CASSLITLLEETQYF.

This clonotype was recorded many times. The J gene is TRBJ2-1, the V gene TRBV6-1; D assignment may be TRBD1 or TRBD2 (5 bases each). The V and J ends lost 8 bases and 9 bases respectively, with 20 bases between them. The CDR3 length is 14 residues. CDR1 and CDR2 (germline): MNHNS, SASEGT. The CDR3 sequence is CASGDRIGTREQFF. CDR3 DNA: TGTGCCAGCGGCGACCGAATTGGGACCCGTGAGCAGTTCTTC.

This clonotype was seen only a few times. V gene TRBV27 combines with J gene TRBJ2-3; 9 positions agree with TRBD2. The V gene end was trimmed by 5 bases and the J gene end by 2 bases; junction bases not matched to a gene: 8. The CDR3 totals 16 residues. The germline V gene encodes CDR1 MNHEY and CDR2 SMNVEV (reference sequence). CDR3: CASSTRTSADTDTQYF. In DNA form, the CDR3 reads TGTGCCAGCAGTACCCGGACTAGCGCTGACACAGATACGCAGTATTTT.

The V gene is TRBV6-4, the J gene TRBJ1-2; tentative D call: TRBD1 (6 bases). The V gene lost 5 bases and the J gene lost 7 bases, with 14 bases spanning the gap. This CDR3 is built from 13 residues. Germline V gene lookup returns CDR1 MRHNA and CDR2 SNTAGT. CDR3 in amino acids: CASSTRDIPGYTF. In DNA, the CDR3 is TGTGCCAGCAGTACCCGGGACATCCCTGGCTACACCTTC.

This clonotype was recorded at least ten times. The CDR3 DNA is TGTGCCAGCAGCTCATTCGGACTTCTGGATGGGAATGAGCAGTTCTTC. It codes for CASSSFGLLDGNEQFF. This chain links TRBV7-9 with TRBJ2-1; TRBD2 is a possible D gene (5 bases). Trimming took 4 bases from V and 7 from J, leaving 20 bases between them. The CDR3 spans 16 residues. Germline assignment: CDR1 SEHNR and CDR2 FQNEAQ (reference sequence).

Ten or more counts support this clonotype. One end of the junction varies from germline; a read error may be responsible. The chain joins TRBV13 to TRBJ2-5; D is possibly TRBD1 (6 bases). Germline V CDR1 and CDR2: PRHDT, FYEKMQ (reference sequence). The length of the CDR3 is 14 residues. The CDR3 region has the DNA TGTGCCAGCAGCATAGGGACAAGCCAAGAGACCCAGTACTTC. Protein sequence: CASSIGTSQETQYF.

This clonotype was recorded a few times. This rearrangement joins TRBV2 to TRBJ2-2, with D tentatively TRBD2 (6 bases). The CDR3 loop spans 16 amino acids. The germline V and J ends were trimmed by 6 bases and 4 bases, with 18 bases remaining between them. CDR1 is SNHLY and CDR2 is FYNNEI in the germline V gene. The CDR3 bases are TGTGCCAGCAGCCGACTAGGGAGGTCTAGCACCGGGGAGCTGTTTTTT. Translating gives CASSRLGRSSTGELFF.